Shown below are 4 T cell receptor beta chains from a single sample sequenced in a study of T cell repertoires in cytomegalovirus infection. Which antigens these TCRs recognize remains unknown. TCRdb called the reads again in MiXCR, with one record for every CDR3 protein. The repertoire includes about 900,000 distinct CDR3 sequences, around 29% of them detected once, and around an eighth sits in the top ten. Here the sequenced sample was cultured CD8+ T cells from PBMCs, taken from culture after CMV antigen stimulation. Receptors originate from a human donor in good health (CMV status not recorded). Some clones in this sample may be carry-over from other donors' samples.

The rearrangement links TRBV3-1 to TRBJ2-7, with 10 bases fitting TRBD2. Germline V lookup: CDR1 LGHDT, CDR2 YNNKEL (reference sequence). This CDR3 spans 15 amino acids. After removal of 10 bases from V and 5 bases from J, the junction contained 14 bases not matched to a gene. CDR3 loop: CATSQLAGSPDEQYF. For the CDR3, the DNA is TGTGCCACCTCCCAACTAGCGGGGAGTCCCGACGAGCAGTACTTC.

This clonotype has more than one count but fewer than ten. The CDR3 reads CASYRGGEQFF. The CDR3 DNA follows: TGTGCCAGCTACCGGGGGGGGGAGCAGTTCTTC. The gene calls are TRBV12-3 or TRBV12-4 and TRBJ2-1, with 8 bases identical to TRBD2. CDR3 length: 11 residues. J was trimmed by 10 bases and V by 8 bases; bases with no gene match: 4.

This clonotype has only a few counts. The rearrangement uses TRBV7-9 and TRBJ1-2, with D unresolved. Trimming removed 0 bases from V and 11 bases from J, with 7 bases in between. The CDR3 runs 11 residues. Germline CDR1 reads SEHNR; CDR2 reads FQNEAQ (reference sequence). CDR3 in amino acids: CASSLALNYTF. In DNA form, the CDR3 reads TGTGCCAGCAGCTTAGCGCTAAATTACACCTTC. Together with reference TRBV7-9 and TRBJ1-2, the CDR3 gives the full variable domain: DTGVSQNPRHKITKRGQNVTFRCDPISEHNRLYWYRQTLGQGPEFLTYFQNEAQLEKSRLLSDRFSAERPKGSFSTLEIQRTEQGDSAMYLCASSLALNYTFGSGTRLTVV.

This clonotype has just a few counts. V gene TRBV4-1 combines with J gene TRBJ1-6; a possible D gene is TRBD1 (6 bases). CDR1 is MGHRA and CDR2 is YSYEKL in the germline V gene. The V end lost 4 bases, the J end lost 8 bases, and 15 bases lay between the germline ends. This CDR3 has 15 amino acids. As DNA, the CDR3 is TGCGCCAGCAGCCCGACAGGTCCTTCGTATTCACCCCTCCACTTT. As protein: CASSPTGPSYSPLHF.